This T cell receptor beta chain emerged from a study of T cells in Graves' hyperthyroidism and ophthalmopathy. TCR beta CDR3 regions were amplified from RNA transcripts. Carried out on the TCR CDR3, a first-round RT-PCR used the HTBI primer set. One entry per CDR3 protein, called by TCRdb with MiXCR from the multiplex PCR reads. Of some 270,000 distinct CDR3 sequences listed, roughly 15% are singletons. Patients were aged 18 to 65, had disease duration under 2 months, and had newly diagnosed hyperthyroidism. Clinical symptoms, serum thyroxine, TRAb, thyroid ultrasound and orbital computed tomography informed diagnoses. A remark on this clonotype: The antigen remains unidentified.

Overall study results and limits: Median prediction lead before ophthalmopathy onset was six to eight months with the model. Blood also held most thyroid clonotypes expanded beyond 0.001.

This clonotype originated in a woman aged 40 to 50 with Graves' hyperthyroidism. The source material was blood.

CDR3 in DNA: TGTGCCAGTCAGCCGGGACTAGAAGGCGAGCAGTACTTC. Amino acid sequence: CASQPGLEGEQYF. This chain joins TRBV6-1 and TRBJ2-7, with TRBD2 identical over 8 bases. The CDR3 consists of 13 residues. The germline gives CDR1 MNHNS, CDR2 SASEGT. With 9 bases clipped from V and 6 bases from J, the junction kept 10 bases outside the gene matches.